This T cell receptor (beta chain) was captured by sequencing in a study of blood T cell repertoires in COVID-19. Study in general: Both acute and convalescent COVID-19 samples were obtained from the United States, Italy and Spain. Nucleic acid was either cDNA or gDNA, and it came from T cells, B-cell-depleted T cells, or PBMCs.

The CDR3 sequence is 15 residues long. The ends were cut back, 1 base at V and 4 bases at J, with 14 bases in the middle. Germline CDR1 SNHLY, CDR2 FYNNEI. In the original workflow: Amplifying reference gene primers gave estimates of nucleated cell counts. Assay: immunoSEQ multiplex PCR; the TCRdb copy retains only in-frame clones and omits some. V and J calls and clone size follow that table, whereas D and trimming were derived from the DNA. Here the sample spans some 250,000 clones, about 79% being singletons. Sequencing was performed on peripheral blood. The rearrangement links TRBV2 to TRBJ2-7; TRBD1 might be the D (5 bases). The sequence derives from a woman aged 80 or older with acute or convalescent COVID-19. The CDR3 region is CASSEGSWTLYEQYF. The CDR3 DNA follows: TGTGCCAGCAGTGAAGGGTCGTGGACACTTTACGAGCAGTACTTC.